This T cell receptor (beta chain) was retrieved from a study of T cell clones after liver transplantation. Overall study: As an antigen-independent comparator, third-party-reactive TCRbeta sequences came from pre-transplant mixed lymphocyte reactions. Three of eight recipients were HCV-positive; others had non-autoimmune, non-viral indications. Study-level points and caveats: Graft donor-reactive T cells possibly entered the graft instead of undergoing deletion. Low donor cell numbers restricted donor-reactive repertoire measurement in a couple of subjects.

Trimming removed 0 bases from V and 4 bases from J, with 11 bases in between. The CDR3 extends over 15 amino acids. From germline, CDR1 is SGHRS and CDR2 YFSETQ. Produced via immunoSEQ multiplex PCR; TCRdb's table is partial and in-frame only. The data show fewer than 65,000 clones, around 70% seen once. As regards this clone: Its antigen is undetermined.

Sequenced here: CD4+ T cells from blood, sampled at the 22-month timepoint. J is TRBJ1-5 and V is TRBV5-1, with D unclear. The sequence was obtained from a human patient who received a liver transplant. Some T cells may possibly be graft donor cells. The CDR3 here is CASSLDLSQNQPQHF. The CDR3 DNA sequence: TGCGCCAGCAGCTTGGACTTGTCACAAAATCAGCCCCAGCATTTT.